The rows below give T cell receptor beta chains drawn from one sample of a study of T cells in Graves' hyperthyroidism and ophthalmopathy. MiXCR was run by TCRdb on the multiplex PCR reads, yielding one entry per CDR3 protein. The sample lists around 700,000 distinct CDR3 sequences, approximately 19% occurring once. Material: blood. The receptors were gathered from a woman in her forties or fifties with Graves' hyperthyroidism that later progressed to Graves' ophthalmopathy. The CDR3 runs from the conserved cysteine through the conserved F or W. Each record gives: clone size, V gene, J gene, D gene, CDR3 protein, CDR3 DNA. D genes are given only for firm matches. Size is stated for part of the rows, as once, few or many counts, or as a class when the clone is expanded.

>many|TRBV5-1|TRBJ2-1|.
CASSLGGDTYNEQFF
TGCGCCAGCAGCTTGGGAGGGGATACCTACAATGAGCAGTTCTTC
>many|TRBV12-3/TRBV12-4|TRBJ1-6|TRBD1
CASSSDRAHNSPLHF
TGTGCCAGCAGCTCCGACAGGGCCCATAATTCACCCCTCCACTTT
>few|TRBV4-1|TRBJ2-2|TRBD1
CASSPRQGVNTGELFF
TGCGCCAGCAGCCCCAGACAGGGGGTTAACACCGGGGAGCTGTTTTTT
>many|TRBV20-1|TRBJ2-1|TRBD2
CSARDASGGFYNEQFF
TGCAGTGCTAGAGACGCTAGCGGGGGGTTCTACAATGAGCAGTTCTTC
>.|TRBV15|TRBJ2-2|TRBD2
CATSSSGGATGELFF
TGTGCCACCAGCAGTAGCGGGGGGGCCACCGGGGAGCTGTTTTTT
>few|TRBV14|TRBJ1-1|.
CASSQDARAWYTEAFF
TGTGCCAGCAGCCAAGACGCTCGGGCCTGGTACACTGAAGCTTTCTTT
>.|TRBV2|TRBJ1-4|.
CASSLHIEKLFF
TGTGCCAGCAGTCTCCATATTGAAAAACTGTTTTTT
>.|TRBV6-2/TRBV6-3|TRBJ2-5|TRBD1
CASSDWDRGRYQETQYF
TGTGCCAGCAGTGACTGGGACAGGGGGCGATACCAAGAGACCCAGTACTTC
>.|TRBV7-9|TRBJ1-6|.
CASSLPGNVSPLHF
TGTGCCAGCAGCTTACCAGGGAATGTATCACCCCTCCACTTT
>.|TRBV20-1|TRBJ1-2|TRBD1
CSAGDREDGYTF
TGCAGTGCCGGGGACAGGGAGGATGGCTACACCTTC
>few|TRBV10-3|TRBJ1-5|.
CAISESGGNQPQHF
TGTGCCATCAGTGAGTCCGGGGGTAATCAGCCCCAGCATTTT
>many|TRBV6-1|TRBJ1-1|TRBD1
CASNTGGTTEAFF
TGTGCCAGCAACACAGGGGGAACAACTGAAGCTTTCTTT
>.|TRBV20-1|TRBJ1-1|.
CSAAAAGGLLNTEAFF
TGCAGTGCCGCGGCCGCGGGCGGCCTACTGAACACTGAAGCTTTCTTT
>many|TRBV12-3/TRBV12-4|TRBJ1-6|TRBD1
CASSLKQGSSPLHF
TGTGCCAGCAGTTTGAAACAGGGGTCCTCACCCCTCCACTTT
>many|TRBV6-2/TRBV6-3|TRBJ1-5|.
CASSNDQPQHF
TGTGCCAGCAGTAACGATCAGCCCCAGCATTTT
>many|TRBV7-8|TRBJ2-7|.
CASSLYQKGSYEQYF
TGTGCCAGCAGCTTATACCAGAAGGGGTCCTACGAGCAGTACTTC
>many|TRBV7-8|TRBJ2-6|.
CASRTSGSSGANVLTF
TGTGCCAGCAGAACAAGCGGTTCCTCTGGGGCCAACGTCCTGACTTTC
>.|TRBV7-9|TRBJ2-1|.
CASSFGRAANRSYNEQFF
TGTGCCAGCAGCTTTGGGAGAGCGGCGAACCGTTCCTACAATGAGCAGTTCTTC
>many|TRBV2|TRBJ1-5|.
CASSEVEVWKHF
TGTGCCAGCAGTGAAGTCGAGGTGTGGAAGCATTTT
>few|TRBV29-1|TRBJ1-1|TRBD1
CSVVGQGDTEAFF
TGCAGCGTTGTGGGACAGGGGGACACTGAAGCTTTCTTT
>.|TRBV20-1|TRBJ2-2|.
CSASYGGNTGELFF
TGCAGTGCTAGCTACGGGGGGAACACCGGGGAGCTGTTTTTT
>many|TRBV7-9|TRBJ1-2|TRBD1
CASSLGGQGMNYGYTF
TGTGCCAGCAGCTTAGGGGGACAGGGGATGAACTATGGCTACACCTTC
>.|TRBV18|TRBJ1-1|.
CASSPEGSSAFF
TGTGCCAGCTCACCAGAAGGGAGTTCGGCTTTCTTT
>few|TRBV6-1|TRBJ1-2|.
CASRPTGGAIGYTF
TGTGCCAGCAGGCCCACGGGGGGCGCGATTGGCTACACCTTC
>.|TRBV7-9|TRBJ2-5|TRBD1
CASSYGTGASRYF
TGTGCCAGCAGCTACGGGACAGGAGCATCTAGGTACTTC
>many|TRBV2|TRBJ1-4|TRBD1
CASRGQNEKLFF
TGTGCCAGCAGGGGACAGAATGAAAAACTGTTTTTT
>few|TRBV7-9|TRBJ2-1|.
CASSVGDYNEQFF
TGTGCCAGCAGCGTAGGGGATTACAATGAGCAGTTCTTC
>few|TRBV6-2/TRBV6-3|TRBJ2-5|.
CASSLSWGGGETQYF
TGTGCCAGCAGTCTTTCCTGGGGAGGGGGAGAGACCCAGTACTTC
>.|TRBV7-9|TRBJ1-2|.
CASSRTLAGYTF
TGTGCCAGCAGCCGGACTTTGGCTGGCTACACCTTC
>.|TRBV5-4|TRBJ2-5|.
CASSRDGGQETQYF
TGTGCCAGCAGCCGAGATGGCGGACAAGAGACCCAGTACTTC